Below are 3 T cell receptor beta chains sequenced from a single sample in a study of blood T cell repertoires in COVID-19. Here immunoSEQ multiplex PCR was the method, and the copy in TCRdb shows in-frame clones only, minus some. The table lists 200,000 to 250,000 clones, approximately 86% of them singletons. The sample taken for sequencing was peripheral blood. These receptors originate from a man younger than 35 with active or convalescent COVID-19.

V usage is TRBV12-3 or TRBV12-4 and J usage is TRBJ2-3; no firm D call. The CDR3 loop spans 11 amino acids. V was clipped by 3 bases and J by 6 bases, with 4 bases between them. CDR3: CASSFRDTQYF. The CDR3, as DNA: TGTGCCAGCAGTTTCCGGGATACGCAGTATTTT.

The gene calls are TRBV28 and TRBJ2-1; D might be TRBD2 (5 bases). CDR3 length: 14 residues. Germline V gene sequence: CDR1 MDHEN, CDR2 SYDVKM. The V and J ends lost 6 bases and 3 bases respectively, with 12 bases between them. CDR3 coding DNA: TGTGCCAGCAGGGTTAGGGAGATCTACAATGAGCAGTTCTTC. It codes for CASRVREIYNEQFF.

The chain combines TRBV27 with TRBJ2-7; D remains ambiguous. Germline-derived CDR1 and CDR2 are MNHEY and SMNVEV (reference sequence). Trimming left V 1 base short and J 3 bases short, with 4 bases between. This CDR3 is built from 12 residues. The CDR3 coding sequence is TGTGCCAGCAGTTTATTCGGCTACGAGCAGTACTTC. Amino acids: CASSLFGYEQYF.